This entry features one T cell receptor (beta chain) sequence. This sample stems from a study of molecular identifiers for immune sequencing clone quantification. In the study overall: Sequencing covered four of five parts into which replicate RNA from around 20,000 or 100,000 naive CD8 cells was split.

Naive CD8 T cells, phenotype CD8+CD4-CCR7+CD45RA+, were sorted. Per germline, CDR1 SEHNR and CDR2 FQNEAQ (reference sequence). The V end lost 5 bases, the J end lost 2 bases, and 15 bases lay between the germline ends. The CDR3 is 16 amino acids. Preparation methods for the bulk TCR libraries were those previously described, with listed TCR primers. Via MiXCR, TCRdb re-called the PCR reads, giving one row per CDR3 protein. The table lists a few hundred thousand distinct CDR3 sequences, roughly a quarter of them singletons. This TCR was recovered from a human donor in good health. Some libraries in this study had Jurkat cell RNA spiked in. The specimen sequenced was naive CD8+ T cells from blood, with Jurkat cell RNA spiked in. Subset in this sample: FACS-sorted CD8+CD4-CCR7+CD45RA+ naive T cells. The rearrangement joins TRBV7-9 to TRBJ2-2; the D call may be TRBD1 or TRBD2 (5 bases each). The CDR3 protein is CASSPKSGQNTGELFF. DNA of the CDR3: TGTGCCAGCAGCCCGAAGTCGGGGCAAAACACCGGGGAGCTGTTTTTT.